The next 12 T cell receptor beta chains were all read from a single sample in a study of blood T cells in healthy people across ages. Primed by a sample-barcoded 5' primer and a J-beta primer mix, a second PCR proceeded for about 7 to 12 cycles. A single record per CDR3 protein comes from TCRdb applying MiXCR to the 5' RACE reads. This repertoire shows some 1.8 million distinct CDR3 sequences, approximately 40% found once; its top ten account for 23%. The sequenced material came from blood. Receptor source: a human donor in good health.

V gene TRBV29-1 combines with J gene TRBJ2-1; D gene ambiguous. This CDR3 is built from 12 residues. Trimming cost V 4 bases and J 6 bases, with 10 bases left between them. In germline, CDR1 is SQVTM, CDR2 ANQGSEA. The CDR3 nucleotides are TGCAGCGTTGTTGGGGATGCCAATGAGCAGTTCTTC. Its protein is CSVVGDANEQFF.

This chain joins TRBV12-3 or TRBV12-4 and TRBJ2-1, with a possible D match to TRBD2 (6 bases). The CDR3 spans 15 residues. The V end lost 6 bases, the J end lost 8 bases, and 20 bases lay between the germline ends. The CDR3 reads CASSPLRASVDEQFF. The CDR3, as DNA: TGTGCCAGCAGCCCTTTAAGGGCTAGCGTCGATGAGCAGTTCTTC.

This rearrangement joins TRBV20-1 to TRBJ2-1; 7 nucleotides align to TRBD1. The CDR3 extends over 16 amino acids. Per germline, CDR1 DFQATT and CDR2 SNEGSKA (reference sequence). Losses at the gene ends were 2 bases for V and 7 bases for J; bases not matched to a gene: 14. In nucleotides, the CDR3 is TGCAGTGCTAGATCCCAAACCGGGACAGATGTTAATGAGCAGTTCTTC. Its translation is CSARSQTGTDVNEQFF.

This chain uses TRBV20-1 with TRBJ2-5; D is perhaps TRBD2 (7 bases). With 3 bases removed from V and 2 bases from J, the gap between germline ends came to 16 bases. Germline lookup yields CDR1 DFQATT and CDR2 SNEGSKA (reference sequence). This CDR3 region has 15 residues. The CDR3 DNA sequence: TGCAGTGCTAGCACGGGGGGCCCCGCTCAAGAGACCCAGTACTTC. Its protein is CSASTGGPAQETQYF.

There are a few counts of this clonotype. This chain connects TRBV12-3 or TRBV12-4 to TRBJ2-1; D possibly uses TRBD1 or TRBD2 (5 bases each). This CDR3 has 15 residues. The germline V and J ends were trimmed by 5 bases and 6 bases, with 17 bases remaining between them. The CDR3 coding sequence is TGTGCCAGCAGTCTGAGCAACTCGGGACGCAATGAGCAGTTCTTC. It is translated as CASSLSNSGRNEQFF.

The J gene is TRBJ2-7, the V gene TRBV29-1, with D possibly being TRBD1 (5 bases). The end of the DNA is better explained by TRBJ2-5, so the J call may be wrong. Germline-derived CDR1 and CDR2 are SQVTM and ANQGSEA. This CDR3 comprises 12 residues. Here the CDR3 DNA reads TGCAGCGTTGTGAAGGGGCAGGAGACCCAGTACTTC. Residues: CSVVKGQETQYF.

The chain couples TRBV11-2 to TRBJ2-1, with 10 nucleotides matching TRBD1. Germline CDR1 and CDR2: SGHAT and FQNNGV. The ends lost 2 bases at V and 5 bases at J; junction bases unmatched: 9. The CDR3 spans 17 residues. For the CDR3, the DNA is TGTGCCAGCAGCTTAATATCGGGACAGGGGATGGACAATGAGCAGTTCTTC. Translated: CASSLISGQGMDNEQFF.

This clonotype has only a few counts. A much larger clone sits a single nucleotide away, making a read error possible. This chain joins TRBV29-1 and TRBJ2-7, with D perhaps matching TRBD2 (6 bases). Trimming took off 7 bases at V and 0 bases at J, with 10 bases between the two ends. There are 12 residues in the CDR3. Germline values: CDR1 SQVTM, CDR2 ANQGSEA. The DNA for the CDR3 is TGCAGCGGCGGGGACCACTCCTACGAGCAGTACTTC. This translates into CSGGDHSYEQYF.

The gene calls are TRBV6-2 or TRBV6-3 and TRBJ2-3; the D gene is possibly TRBD2 (5 bases). V was pared by 0 bases and J by 4 bases, with 14 bases between. CDR1 is MNHEY and CDR2 is SVGEGT in the germline V gene. CDR3 length equals 16 residues. The CDR3 bases are TGTGCCAGCAGTTACTCGAGAGGAGGTGGGGCAGATACGCAGTATTTT. It is translated as CASSYSRGGGADTQYF.

The V and J genes are TRBV4-3 and TRBJ1-4, with TRBD1 matching 8 bases. Germline CDR1 reads LGHNA; CDR2 reads YSLEER. The CDR3 is made up of 17 amino acids. J was trimmed by 7 bases and V by 1 base; bases with no gene match: 11. The CDR3 nucleotides read TGCGCCAGCAGCCAAGGTTTTCGGGCAGGGGGCGGTGAAAAACTGTTTTTT. Encoded protein: CASSQGFRAGGGEKLFF.

This clonotype was seen more than once but under ten times. This chain joins TRBV10-3 and TRBJ1-6; D may be TRBD1 (5 bases). There are 17 residues in the CDR3. Germline CDR1 ENHRY, CDR2 SYGVKD. V lost 0 bases, J lost 1 base, and 10 bases lay in between. The DNA of the CDR3 is TGTGCCATCAGTGAGTCCGCAGGGAGGTCCTATAATTCACCCCTCCACTTT. Translation: CAISESAGRSYNSPLHF.

In its sample, this clonotype was seen a few times. The gene calls are TRBV7-6 and TRBJ2-7, with 7 positions matching TRBD1. This CDR3 comprises 16 residues. CDR1 SGHVS and CDR2 FNYEAQ come from the germline V gene. With V trimmed by 1 base and J by 0 bases, 6 bases remained unmatched. CDR3 DNA: TGTGCCAGCAGCTTAGACAGGGGCCTCCTCTCCTACGAGCAGTACTTC. It is translated as CASSLDRGLLSYEQYF.